Sequencing of this T cell receptor (beta chain) was carried out in a study of shared clonotypes between healthy human individuals. Findings of the study overall: When naive CD4 clonotypes were compared across several donors, around 4.6% were shared.

As to this clone: The antigen is unknown.

The CDR3 covers 13 residues. The germline gives CDR1 SEHNR, CDR2 FQNEAQ (reference sequence). Deletions cut 5 bases from V and 8 bases from J, with 15 bases between. Genomic DNA per cell subset filled all wells of several immunoSEQ plates. Profiling relied on immunoSEQ multiplex PCR, and the TCRdb table lists in-frame clones only, not all of them. The sample contains 1.6 million or so clones, roughly 96% of which appear only once. From CD4+ cells came CD45RA+ naive and CD45RA-negative memory subsets. The rearrangement uses TRBV7-9 and TRBJ1-2; D gene unclear. The specimen sequenced was naive CD4+ T cells sorted from blood. Described subset: CD45RA+ positively selected. The receptor was derived from a man aged 25 to 40 in good health. CDR3 amino acids: CASSPRPAQGYTF. The DNA of the CDR3 is TGTGCCAGCAGCCCGAGACCTGCCCAGGGCTACACCTTC.